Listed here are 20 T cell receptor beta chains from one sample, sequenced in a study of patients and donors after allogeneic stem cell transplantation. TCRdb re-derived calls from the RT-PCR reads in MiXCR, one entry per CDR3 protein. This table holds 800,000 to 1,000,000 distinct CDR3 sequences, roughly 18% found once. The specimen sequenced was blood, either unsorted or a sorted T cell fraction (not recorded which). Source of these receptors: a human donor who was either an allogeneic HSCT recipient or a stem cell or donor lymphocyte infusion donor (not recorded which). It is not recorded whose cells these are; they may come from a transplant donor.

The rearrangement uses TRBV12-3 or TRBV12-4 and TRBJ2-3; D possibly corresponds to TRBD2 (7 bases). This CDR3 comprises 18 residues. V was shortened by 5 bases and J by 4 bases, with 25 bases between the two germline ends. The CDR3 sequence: CASSRTRRGPTQADTQYF. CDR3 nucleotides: TGTGCCAGCAGTCGTACTAGGCGGGGGCCCACACAGGCAGATACGCAGTATTTT.

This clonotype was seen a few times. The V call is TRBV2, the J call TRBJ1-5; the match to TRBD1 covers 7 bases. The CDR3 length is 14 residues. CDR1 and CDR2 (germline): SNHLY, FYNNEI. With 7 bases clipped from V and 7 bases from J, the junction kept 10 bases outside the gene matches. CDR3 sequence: CASTGRGGWQPQHF. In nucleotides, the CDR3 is TGTGCCAGCACCGGCAGGGGGGGATGGCAGCCCCAGCATTTT.

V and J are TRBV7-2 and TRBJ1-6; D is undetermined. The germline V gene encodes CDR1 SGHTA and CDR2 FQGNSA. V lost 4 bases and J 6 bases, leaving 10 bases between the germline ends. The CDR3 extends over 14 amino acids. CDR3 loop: CASSSKRVNSPLHF. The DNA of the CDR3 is TGTGCCAGCAGCTCCAAGAGAGTTAATTCACCCCTCCACTTT. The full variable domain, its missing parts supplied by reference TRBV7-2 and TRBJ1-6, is GAGVSQSPSNKVTEKGKDVELRCDPISGHTALYWYRQSLGQGLEFLIYFQGNSAPDKSGLPSDRFSAERTGGSVSTLTIQRTQQEDSAVYLCASSSKRVNSPLHFGNGTRLTVT.

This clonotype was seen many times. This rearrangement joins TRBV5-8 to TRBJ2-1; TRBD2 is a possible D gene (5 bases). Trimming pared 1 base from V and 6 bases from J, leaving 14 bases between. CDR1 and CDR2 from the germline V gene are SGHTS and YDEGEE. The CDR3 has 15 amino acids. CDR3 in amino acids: CASSLSGVLLNEQFF. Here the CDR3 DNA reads TGTGCCAGCAGCTTGTCCGGGGTTTTACTCAATGAGCAGTTCTTC.

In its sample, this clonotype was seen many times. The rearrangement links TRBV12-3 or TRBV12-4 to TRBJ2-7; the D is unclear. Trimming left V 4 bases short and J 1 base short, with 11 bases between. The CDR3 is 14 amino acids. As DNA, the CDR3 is TGTGCCAGCAGTTGGGTCGGTCCTTCCTACGAGCAGTACTTC. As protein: CASSWVGPSYEQYF.

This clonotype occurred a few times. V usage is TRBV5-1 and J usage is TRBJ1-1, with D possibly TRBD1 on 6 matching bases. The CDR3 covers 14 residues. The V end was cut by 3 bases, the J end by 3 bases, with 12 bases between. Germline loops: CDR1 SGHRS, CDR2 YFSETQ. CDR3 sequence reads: CASSSVGGHTEAFF. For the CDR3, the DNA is TGCGCCAGCAGCTCGGTCGGGGGGCACACTGAAGCTTTCTTT.

Written as DNA, the CDR3 is TGCGCCAGCAGCAGCGGACAGGGGGTAGGGTACGAGCAGTACTTC. Protein sequence: CASSSGQGVGYEQYF. The chain links TRBV5-1 to TRBJ2-7, with 10 bases lining up with TRBD1. This CDR3 comprises 15 residues. Germline trimming cut 4 bases from V and 4 bases from J; bases unmatched to any gene: 8. Germline CDR1 SGHRS, CDR2 YFSETQ.

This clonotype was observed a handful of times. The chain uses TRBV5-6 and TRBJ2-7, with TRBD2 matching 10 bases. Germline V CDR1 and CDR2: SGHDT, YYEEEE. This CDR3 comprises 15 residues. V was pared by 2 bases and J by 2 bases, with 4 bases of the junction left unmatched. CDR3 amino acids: CASSFPGTSAYEQYF. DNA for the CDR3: TGTGCCAGCAGCTTTCCCGGGACTAGCGCCTACGAGCAGTACTTC. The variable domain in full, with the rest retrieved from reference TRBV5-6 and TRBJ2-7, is DAGVTQSPTHLIKTRGQQVTLRCSPKSGHDTVSWYQQALGQGPQFIFQYYEEEERQRGNFPDRFSGHQFPNYSSELNVNALLLGDSALYLCASSFPGTSAYEQYFGPGTRLTVT.

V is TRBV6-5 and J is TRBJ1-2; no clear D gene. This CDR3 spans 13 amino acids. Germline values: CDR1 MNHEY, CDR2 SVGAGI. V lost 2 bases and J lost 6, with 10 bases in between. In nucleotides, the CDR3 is TGTGCCAGCAGTTACGAAGGCGGGGATGGCTACACCTTC. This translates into CASSYEGGDGYTF.

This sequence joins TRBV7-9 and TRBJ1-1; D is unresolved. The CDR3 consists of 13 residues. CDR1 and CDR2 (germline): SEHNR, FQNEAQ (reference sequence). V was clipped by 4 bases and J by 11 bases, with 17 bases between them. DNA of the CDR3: TGTGCCAGCAGCTCCCCCAATAAGATCGAGGCTTTCTTT. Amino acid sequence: CASSSPNKIEAFF. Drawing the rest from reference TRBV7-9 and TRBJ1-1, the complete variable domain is DTGVSQNPRHKITKRGQNVTFRCDPISEHNRLYWYRQTLGQGPEFLTYFQNEAQLEKSRLLSDRFSAERPKGSFSTLEIQRTEQGDSAMYLCASSSPNKIEAFFGQGTRLTVV.

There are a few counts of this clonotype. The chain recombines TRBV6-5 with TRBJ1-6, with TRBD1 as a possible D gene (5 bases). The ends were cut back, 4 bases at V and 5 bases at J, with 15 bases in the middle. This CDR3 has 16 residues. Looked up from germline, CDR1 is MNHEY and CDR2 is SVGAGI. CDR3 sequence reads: CASSSFRQLDNSPLHF. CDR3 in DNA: TGTGCCAGCAGTTCCTTCCGACAGCTAGATAATTCACCCCTCCACTTT.

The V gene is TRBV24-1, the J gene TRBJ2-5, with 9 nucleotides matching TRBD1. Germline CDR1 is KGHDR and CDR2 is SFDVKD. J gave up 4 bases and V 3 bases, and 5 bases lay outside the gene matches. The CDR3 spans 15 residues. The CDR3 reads CATSDTGTGRETQYF. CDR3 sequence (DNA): TGTGCCACCAGTGATACCGGGACAGGGAGAGAGACCCAGTACTTC.

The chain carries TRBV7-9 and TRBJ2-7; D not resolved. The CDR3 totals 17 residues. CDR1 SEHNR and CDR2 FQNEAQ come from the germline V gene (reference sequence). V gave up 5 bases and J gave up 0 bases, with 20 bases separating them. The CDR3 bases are TGTGCCAGCAGCCCACACACATCCCCCACGGGCTCCTACGAGCAGTACTTC. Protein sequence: CASSPHTSPTGSYEQYF.

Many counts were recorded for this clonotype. The CDR3 is CASSLLGQQFF. Written as DNA, the CDR3 is TGTGCCAGCAGCTTACTCGGGCAGCAGTTCTTC. This chain links TRBV12-3 or TRBV12-4 with TRBJ2-1; D call uncertain. Trimming pared 6 bases from V and 11 bases from J, leaving 11 bases between. The length of the CDR3 is 11 residues.

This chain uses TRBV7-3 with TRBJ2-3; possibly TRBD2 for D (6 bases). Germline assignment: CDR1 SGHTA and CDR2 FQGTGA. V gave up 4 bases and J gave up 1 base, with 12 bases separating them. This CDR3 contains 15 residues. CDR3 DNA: TGTGCCAGCAGCTCTGCGGGATGGGGCACAGATACGCAGTATTTT. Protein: CASSSAGWGTDTQYF.

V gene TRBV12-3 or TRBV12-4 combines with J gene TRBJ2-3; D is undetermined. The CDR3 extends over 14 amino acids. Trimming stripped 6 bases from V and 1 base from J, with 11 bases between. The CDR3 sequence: CASRAIVGTDTQYF. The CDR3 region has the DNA TGTGCCAGCAGGGCCATTGTTGGCACAGATACGCAGTATTTT.

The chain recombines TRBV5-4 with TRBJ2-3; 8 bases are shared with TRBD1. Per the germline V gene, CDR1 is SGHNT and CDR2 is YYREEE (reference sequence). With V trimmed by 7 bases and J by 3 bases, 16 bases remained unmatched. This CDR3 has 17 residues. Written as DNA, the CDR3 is TGTGCCAGCGGGGGACTCGGACAGGGAAGTTGGACAGATACGCAGTATTTT. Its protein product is CASGGLGQGSWTDTQYF.

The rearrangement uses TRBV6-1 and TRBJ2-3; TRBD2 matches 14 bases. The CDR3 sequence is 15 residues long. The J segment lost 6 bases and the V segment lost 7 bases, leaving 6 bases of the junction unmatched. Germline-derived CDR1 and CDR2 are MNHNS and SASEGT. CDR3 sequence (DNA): TGTGCCAGCATCCGACTAGCGGGGGGGAGTGATACGCAGTATTTT. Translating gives CASIRLAGGSDTQYF.

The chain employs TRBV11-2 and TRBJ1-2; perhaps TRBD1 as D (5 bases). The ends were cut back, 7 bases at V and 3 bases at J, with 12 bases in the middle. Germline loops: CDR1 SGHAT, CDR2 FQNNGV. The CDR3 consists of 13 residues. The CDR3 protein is CASTQDTYYGYTF. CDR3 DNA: TGTGCCAGCACTCAGGACACATACTATGGCTACACCTTC.

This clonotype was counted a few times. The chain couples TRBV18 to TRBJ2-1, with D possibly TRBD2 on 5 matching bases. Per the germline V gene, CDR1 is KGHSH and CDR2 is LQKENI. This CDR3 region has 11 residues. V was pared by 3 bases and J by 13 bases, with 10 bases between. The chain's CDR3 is CASSPSGLQFF. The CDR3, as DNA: TGTGCCAGCTCACCGTCCGGACTCCAGTTCTTC.